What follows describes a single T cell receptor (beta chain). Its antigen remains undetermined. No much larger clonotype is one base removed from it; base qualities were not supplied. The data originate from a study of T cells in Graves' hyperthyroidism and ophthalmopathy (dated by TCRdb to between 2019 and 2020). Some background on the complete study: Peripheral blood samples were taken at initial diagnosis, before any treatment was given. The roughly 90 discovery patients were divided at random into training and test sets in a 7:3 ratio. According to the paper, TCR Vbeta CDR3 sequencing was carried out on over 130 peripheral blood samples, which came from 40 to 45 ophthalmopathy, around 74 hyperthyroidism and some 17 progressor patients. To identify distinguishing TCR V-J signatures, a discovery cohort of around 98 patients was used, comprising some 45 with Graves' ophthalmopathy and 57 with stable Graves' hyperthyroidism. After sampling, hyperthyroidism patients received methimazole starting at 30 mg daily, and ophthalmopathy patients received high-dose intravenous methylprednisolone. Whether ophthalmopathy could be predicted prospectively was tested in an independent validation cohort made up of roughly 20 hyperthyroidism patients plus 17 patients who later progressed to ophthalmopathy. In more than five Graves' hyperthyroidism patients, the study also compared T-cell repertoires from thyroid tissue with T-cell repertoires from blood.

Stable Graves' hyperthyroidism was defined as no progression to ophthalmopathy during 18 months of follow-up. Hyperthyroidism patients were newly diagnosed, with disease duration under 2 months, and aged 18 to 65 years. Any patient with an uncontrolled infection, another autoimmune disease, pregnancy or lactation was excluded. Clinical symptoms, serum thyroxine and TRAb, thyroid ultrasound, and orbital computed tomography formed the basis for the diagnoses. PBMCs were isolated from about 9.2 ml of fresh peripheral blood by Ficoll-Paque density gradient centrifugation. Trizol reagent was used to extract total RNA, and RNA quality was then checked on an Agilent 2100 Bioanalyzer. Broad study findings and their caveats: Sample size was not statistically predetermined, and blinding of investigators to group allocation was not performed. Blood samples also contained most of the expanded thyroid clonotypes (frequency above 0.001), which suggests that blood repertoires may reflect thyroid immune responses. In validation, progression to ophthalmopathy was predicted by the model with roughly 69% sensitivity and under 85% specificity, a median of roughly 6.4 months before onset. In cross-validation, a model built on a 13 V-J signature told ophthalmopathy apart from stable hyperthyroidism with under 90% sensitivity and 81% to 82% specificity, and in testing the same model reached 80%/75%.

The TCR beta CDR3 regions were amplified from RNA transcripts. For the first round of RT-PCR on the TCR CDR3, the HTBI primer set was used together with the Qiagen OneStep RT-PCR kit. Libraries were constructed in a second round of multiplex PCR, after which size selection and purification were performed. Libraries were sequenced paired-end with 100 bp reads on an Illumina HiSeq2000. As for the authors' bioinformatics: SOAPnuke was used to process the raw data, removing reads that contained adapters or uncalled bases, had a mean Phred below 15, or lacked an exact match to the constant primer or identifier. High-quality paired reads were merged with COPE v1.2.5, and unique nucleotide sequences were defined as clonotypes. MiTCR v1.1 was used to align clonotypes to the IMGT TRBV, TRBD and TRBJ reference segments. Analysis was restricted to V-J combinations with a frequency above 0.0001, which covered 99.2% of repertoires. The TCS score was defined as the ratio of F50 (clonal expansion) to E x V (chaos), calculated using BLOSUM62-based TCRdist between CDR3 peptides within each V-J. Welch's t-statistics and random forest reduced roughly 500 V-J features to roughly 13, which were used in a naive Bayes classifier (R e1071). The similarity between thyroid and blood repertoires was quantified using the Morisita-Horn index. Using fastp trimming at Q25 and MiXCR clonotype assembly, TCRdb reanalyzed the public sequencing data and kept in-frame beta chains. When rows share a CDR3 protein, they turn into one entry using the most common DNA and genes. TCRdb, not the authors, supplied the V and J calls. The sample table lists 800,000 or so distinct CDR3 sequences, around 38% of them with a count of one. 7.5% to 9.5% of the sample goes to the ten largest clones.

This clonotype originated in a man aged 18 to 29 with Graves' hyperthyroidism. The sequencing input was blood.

The bases read TGCGCCAGCAGCTTGATTAAGATGGCACCGGACACTGAAGCTTTCTTT. It is translated as CASSLIKMAPDTEAFF. The chain is encoded by TRBV5-1 joined to TRBJ1-1; no D gene can be assigned with confidence. The trim is 1 base for V and 3 bases for J, with a gap of 16 bases between the germline ends. The CDR3 starts with the cysteine, ends with the phenylalanine, and has 16 residues. Only the CDR3 DNA is retained, 48 bases long and in frame from the first base. From a lookup of the germline V gene, CDR1 and CDR2 are SGHRS and YFSETQ.